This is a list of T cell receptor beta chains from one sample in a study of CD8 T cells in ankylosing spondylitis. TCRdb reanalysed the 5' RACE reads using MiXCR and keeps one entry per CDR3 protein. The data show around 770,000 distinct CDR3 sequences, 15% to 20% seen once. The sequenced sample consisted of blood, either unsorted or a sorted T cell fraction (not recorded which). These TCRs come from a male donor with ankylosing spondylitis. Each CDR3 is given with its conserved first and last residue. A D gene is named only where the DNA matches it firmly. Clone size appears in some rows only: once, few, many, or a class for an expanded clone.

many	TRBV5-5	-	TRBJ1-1	TGTGCCAGCAGCCCTATCTGGGGGACGCGAGCTTTCTTT	CASSPIWGTRAFF
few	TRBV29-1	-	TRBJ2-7	TGCAGCGTTTTGACAGGCTCCCGCTACGAGCAGTACTTC	CSVLTGSRYEQYF
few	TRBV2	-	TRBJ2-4	TGTGCCAGCAGTGATGCCGGGACTTCCAAAAACATTCAGTACTTC	CASSDAGTSKNIQYF
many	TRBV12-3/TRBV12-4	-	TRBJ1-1	TGTGCCAGCAGTTTACCAGAGGGGGGCACTGAAGCTTTCTTT	CASSLPEGGTEAFF
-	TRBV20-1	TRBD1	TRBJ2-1	TGCAGTGCGCCGGGACAGGGAGGCAATGAGCTGTTCTTC	CSAPGQGGNELFF
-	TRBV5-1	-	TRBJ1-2	TGCGCCAGCAGCTTGGCTCGGGAGAGTGGGGGCTACACCTTC	CASSLARESGGYTF
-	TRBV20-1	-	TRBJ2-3	TGCAGTGCTAGAGATAACGGGGGCGTAAGGGATACGCAGTATTTT	CSARDNGGVRDTQYF
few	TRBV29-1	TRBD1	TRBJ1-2	TGCAGCGTTGAAGTTTCAGGGGGGGGTGGCTATGGCTACACCTTC	CSVEVSGGGGYGYTF
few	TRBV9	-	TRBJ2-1	TGTGCCAGCAGCGTAGATGAGGGCAGTGGTTACAATGAGCAGTTCTTC	CASSVDEGSGYNEQFF
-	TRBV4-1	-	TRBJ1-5	TGCGCCAGCAGCCATTACAGGGATAGCAATCAGCCCCAGCATTTT	CASSHYRDSNQPQHF
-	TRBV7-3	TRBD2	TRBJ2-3	TGTGCCAGCAGCTTACGTGGGCGGGAGAGCTCAGATACGCAGTATTTT	CASSLRGRESSDTQYF
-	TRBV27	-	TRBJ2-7	TGTGCCAGCAGTTTCGGGGCAGTCTCCTACGAGCAGTACTTC	CASSFGAVSYEQYF
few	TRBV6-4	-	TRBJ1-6	TGTGCCAGCAGTGACTCAGGGGCCGGGTATTCACCCCTCCACTTT	CASSDSGAGYSPLHF
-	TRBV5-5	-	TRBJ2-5	TGTGCCAGCAGTCCGAGGGCCCTCAGGGAGACCCAGTACTTC	CASSPRALRETQYF
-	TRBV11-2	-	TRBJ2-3	TGTGCCAGCAGCTTTACCAGGGACACAGATACGCAGTATTTT	CASSFTRDTDTQYF
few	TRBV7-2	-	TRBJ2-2	TGTGCCAGCAGCTTAGCTCCGGGGACTAACACCGGGGAGCTGTTTTTT	CASSLAPGTNTGELFF
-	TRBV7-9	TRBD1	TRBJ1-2	TGTGCCAGCAGCGCCGGACAGGGGTGGGACTATGGCTACACCTTC	CASSAGQGWDYGYTF
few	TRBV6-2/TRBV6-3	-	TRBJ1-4	TGTGCCAGCAGGAAGAATGAAAAACTGTTTTTT	CASRKNEKLFF
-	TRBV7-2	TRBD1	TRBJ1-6	TGTGCCAGCAGCTTATACGGGGGACAGTATAATTCACCCCTCCACTTT	CASSLYGGQYNSPLHF
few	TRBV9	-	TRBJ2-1	TGTGCCAGCAGCGCAGGGGAAGGCACCTACAATGAGCAGTTCTTC	CASSAGEGTYNEQFF
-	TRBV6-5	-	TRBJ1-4	TGTGCCAGCAGTTACAGCGGTGAAAAACTGTTTTTT	CASSYSGEKLFF
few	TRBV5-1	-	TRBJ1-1	TGCGCCAGCAGCTTGGCCGGAACCTTCGAAGCTTTCTTT	CASSLAGTFEAFF
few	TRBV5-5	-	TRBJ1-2	TGTGCCAGCAGCGAAGGAGGGGTGTATGGCTACACCTTC	CASSEGGVYGYTF
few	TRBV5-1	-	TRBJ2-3	TGCGCCAGCAGCAAACAGGACCGGTGGGAAGATACGCAGTATTTT	CASSKQDRWEDTQYF
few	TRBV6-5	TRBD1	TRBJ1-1	TGTGCCAGCAGTTACTCGAACAGGGGGATGGAGGAAGCTTTCTTT	CASSYSNRGMEEAFF
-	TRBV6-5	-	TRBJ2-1	TGTGCCAGCAGTTATGGCAAGGGCGGGGCACCGTACAATGAGCAGTTCTTC	CASSYGKGGAPYNEQFF
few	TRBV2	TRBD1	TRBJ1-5	TGTGCCAGCACCACACAGGGGTTGGGTCAGCCCCAGCATTTT	CASTTQGLGQPQHF
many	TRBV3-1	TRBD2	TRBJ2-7	TGTGCCAGCAGCCAATTCCTAGCGGGAGACGAGCAGTACTTC	CASSQFLAGDEQYF
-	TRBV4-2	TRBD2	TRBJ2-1	TGTGCCAGCAGCCAAGCCCCGGGACTAGCGAGTAGCTCCTACAATGAGCAGTTCTTC	CASSQAPGLASSSYNEQFF
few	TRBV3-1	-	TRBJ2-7	TGTGCCAGCAGATACGGCGGTGGCACTGACGAGCAGTACTTC	CASRYGGGTDEQYF
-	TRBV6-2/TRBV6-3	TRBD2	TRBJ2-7	TGTGCCAGCCTCATGAGCGGGAGTGGCTTCGAGCAGTACTTC	CASLMSGSGFEQYF
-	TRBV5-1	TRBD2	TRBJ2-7	TGCGCCAGCAGCTTACCCACGACTAGCGGGCCGACCTACGAGCAGTACTTC	CASSLPTTSGPTYEQYF
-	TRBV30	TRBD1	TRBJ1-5	TGTGCCTGGAGTATAGGACAGGCAAATCAGCCCCAGCATTTT	CAWSIGQANQPQHF
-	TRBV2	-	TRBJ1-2	TGTGCCAGCGGACTACAGGGTGGCTATGGCTACACCTTC	CASGLQGGYGYTF
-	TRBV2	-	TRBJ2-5	TGTGCCCTTACCCTGGGGGGAGGAGAGACCCAGTACTTC	CALTLGGGETQYF
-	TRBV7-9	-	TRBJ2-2	TGTGCCAGCAGCTTAGGACAGATTACCGGGGAGCTGTTTTTT	CASSLGQITGELFF
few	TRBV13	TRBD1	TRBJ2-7	TGTGCCAGCAGCTTAAGACAGGGGGCTTCCAGGTCCTACGAGCAGTACTTC	CASSLRQGASRSYEQYF
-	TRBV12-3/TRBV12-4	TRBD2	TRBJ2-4	TGTGCCAGCAGTCGGCGGGGGGAAGAAAACATTCAGTACTTC	CASSRRGEENIQYF
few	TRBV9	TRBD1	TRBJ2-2	TGTGCCAGCAGCGTAGAAGATACAGGGGTAAACACCGGGGAGCTGTTTTTT	CASSVEDTGVNTGELFF
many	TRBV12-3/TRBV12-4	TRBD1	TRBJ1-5	TGTGCCAGCAGTTTTGGGCAGGGGGGCAATCAGCCCCAGCATTTT	CASSFGQGGNQPQHF